This record looks at one TCR beta chain sequence and its context. The antigen remains unidentified. Time point denoted: week 11, during vaccination. Every vaccine dose comprised 300 ug of mutant IDH1 20-mer peptide plus topical imiquimod. Germline lookup yields CDR1 LNHDA and CDR2 SQIVND (reference sequence). V was cut by 5 bases and J by 1 base, with 15 bases left in between. There are 16 residues in the CDR3. The protocol was immunoSEQ multiplex PCR, while the TCRdb copy is restricted to in-frame clones and leaves out a portion. The sample gives around 62,000 clones, approximately 90% of which show up once; under 2% is in the top ten. This record comes from a study of a mutant IDH1 vaccine in newly diagnosed glioma. Study as a whole: Vaccinations, eight in total, occurred in weeks 1, 3, 5, 7, 11, 15, 19, 23.

Sequences were derived from PBMCs, sampled from a glioma patient whose treatment included an IDH1 peptide vaccine. This clonotype originated in a man aged 40-49 years with glioma. The chain is built from TRBV19 and TRBJ1-3; no definite D call. CDR3 residues: CASSAVPIMSGNTIYF. The CDR3 DNA reads as TGTGCCAGTAGTGCCGTCCCTATAATGTCTGGAAACACCATATATTTT.